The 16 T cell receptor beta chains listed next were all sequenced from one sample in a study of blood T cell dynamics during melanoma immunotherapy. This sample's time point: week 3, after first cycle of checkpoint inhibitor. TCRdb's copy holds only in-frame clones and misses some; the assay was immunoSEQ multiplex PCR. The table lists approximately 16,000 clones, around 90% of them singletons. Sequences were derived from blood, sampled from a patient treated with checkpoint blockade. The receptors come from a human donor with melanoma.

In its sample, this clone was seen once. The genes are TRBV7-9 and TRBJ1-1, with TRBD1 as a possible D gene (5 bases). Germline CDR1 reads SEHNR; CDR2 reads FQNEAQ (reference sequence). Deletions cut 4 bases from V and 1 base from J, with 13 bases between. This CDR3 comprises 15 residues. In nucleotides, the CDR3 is TGTGCCAGCAGCTACAGCATAGGGACGAACACTGAAGCTTTCTTT. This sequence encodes CASSYSIGTNTEAFF.

CDR3 nucleotide sequence: TGTGCCAGCAGCCCTAAACGGGCAAACACTGAAGCTTTCTTT. It yields the protein CASSPKRANTEAFF. V gene TRBV21-1 combines with J gene TRBJ1-1. TRBV21-1 is an annotated pseudogene. The CDR3 consists of 14 residues.

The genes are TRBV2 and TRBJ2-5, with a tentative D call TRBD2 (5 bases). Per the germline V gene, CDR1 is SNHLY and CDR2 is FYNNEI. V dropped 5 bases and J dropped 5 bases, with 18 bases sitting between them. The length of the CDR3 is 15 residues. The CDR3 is CASSRRGVASETQYF. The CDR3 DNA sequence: TGTGCCAGCAGTCGTCGTGGCGTAGCGAGCGAGACCCAGTACTTC.

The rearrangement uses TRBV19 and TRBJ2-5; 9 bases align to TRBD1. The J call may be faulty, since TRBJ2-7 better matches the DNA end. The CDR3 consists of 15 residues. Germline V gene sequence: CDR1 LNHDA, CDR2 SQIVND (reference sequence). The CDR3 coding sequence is TGTGCCAGTAGTAAGGGGGGGACAGGGACCTACGAGCAGTACTTC. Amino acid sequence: CASSKGGTGTYEQYF.

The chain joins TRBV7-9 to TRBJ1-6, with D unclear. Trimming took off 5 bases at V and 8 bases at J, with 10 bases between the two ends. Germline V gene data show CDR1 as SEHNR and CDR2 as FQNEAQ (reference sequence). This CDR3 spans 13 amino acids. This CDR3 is CASSEKGDSPLHF. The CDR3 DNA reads TGTGCCAGCAGCGAGAAAGGAGATTCACCCCTCCACTTT.

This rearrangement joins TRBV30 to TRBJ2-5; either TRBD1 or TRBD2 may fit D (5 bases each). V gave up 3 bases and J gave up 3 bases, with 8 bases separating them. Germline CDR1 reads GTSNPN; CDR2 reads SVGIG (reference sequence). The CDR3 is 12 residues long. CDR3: CAWSMGEETQYF. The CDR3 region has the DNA TGTGCCTGGAGCATGGGGGAAGAGACCCAGTACTTC.

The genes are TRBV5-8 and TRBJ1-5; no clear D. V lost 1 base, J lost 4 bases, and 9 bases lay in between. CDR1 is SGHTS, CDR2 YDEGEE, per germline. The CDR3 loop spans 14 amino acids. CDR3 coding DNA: TGTGCCAGCAGCTTGAGGCTCCTAAATCAGCCCCAGCATTTT. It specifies CASSLRLLNQPQHF.

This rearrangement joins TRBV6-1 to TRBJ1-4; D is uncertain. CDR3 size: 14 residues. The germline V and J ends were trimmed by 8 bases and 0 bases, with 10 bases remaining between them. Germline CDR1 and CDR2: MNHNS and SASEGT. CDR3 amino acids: CASGLGATNEKLFF. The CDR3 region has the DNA TGTGCCAGCGGTCTTGGGGCAACTAATGAAAAACTGTTTTTT.

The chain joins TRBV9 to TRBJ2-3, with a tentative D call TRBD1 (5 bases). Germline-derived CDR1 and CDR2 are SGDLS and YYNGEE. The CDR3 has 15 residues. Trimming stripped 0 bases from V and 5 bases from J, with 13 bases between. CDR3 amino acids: CASSVVGDGGDTQYF. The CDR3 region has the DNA TGTGCCAGCAGCGTAGTAGGGGATGGTGGAGATACGCAGTATTTT.

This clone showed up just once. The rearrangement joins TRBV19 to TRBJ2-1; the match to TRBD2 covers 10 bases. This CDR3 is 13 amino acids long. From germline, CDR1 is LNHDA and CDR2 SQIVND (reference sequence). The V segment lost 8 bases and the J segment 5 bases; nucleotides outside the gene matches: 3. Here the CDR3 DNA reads TGTGCCAGTCGGACTAGCGGAGACAATGAGCAGTTCTTC. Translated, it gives CASRTSGDNEQFF.

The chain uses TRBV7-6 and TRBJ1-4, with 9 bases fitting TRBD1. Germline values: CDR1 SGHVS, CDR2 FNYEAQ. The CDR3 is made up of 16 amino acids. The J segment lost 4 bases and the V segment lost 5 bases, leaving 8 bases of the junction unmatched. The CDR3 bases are TGTGCCAGCAGCCCACAGAGGACAGGGGATAATGAAAAACTGTTTTTT. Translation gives CASSPQRTGDNEKLFF.

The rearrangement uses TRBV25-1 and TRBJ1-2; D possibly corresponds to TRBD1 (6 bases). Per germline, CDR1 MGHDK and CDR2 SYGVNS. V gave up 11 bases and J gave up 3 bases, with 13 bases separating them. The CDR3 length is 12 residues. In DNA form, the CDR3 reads TGTGCCGATAACAGGGCTTACTATGGCTACACCTTC. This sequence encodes CADNRAYYGYTF.

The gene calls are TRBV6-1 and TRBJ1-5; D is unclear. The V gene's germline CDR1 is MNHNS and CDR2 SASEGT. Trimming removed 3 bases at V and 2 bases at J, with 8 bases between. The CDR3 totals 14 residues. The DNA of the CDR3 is TGTGCCAGCAGTGAGGGGAAGCGCAATCAGCCCCAGCATTTT. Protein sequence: CASSEGKRNQPQHF.

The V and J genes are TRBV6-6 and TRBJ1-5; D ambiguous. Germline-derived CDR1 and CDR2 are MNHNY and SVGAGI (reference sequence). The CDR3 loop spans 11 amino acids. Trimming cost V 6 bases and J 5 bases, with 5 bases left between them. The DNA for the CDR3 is TGTGCCAGCAGCGGGGATCAGCCCCAGCATTTT. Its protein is CASSGDQPQHF.

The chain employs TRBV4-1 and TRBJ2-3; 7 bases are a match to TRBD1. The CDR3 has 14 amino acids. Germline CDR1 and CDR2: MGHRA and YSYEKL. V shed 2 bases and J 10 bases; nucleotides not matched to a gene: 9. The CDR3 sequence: CASSQLMTGSPQYF. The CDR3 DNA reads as TGCGCCAGCAGCCAATTAATGACAGGGTCTCCGCAGTATTTT.

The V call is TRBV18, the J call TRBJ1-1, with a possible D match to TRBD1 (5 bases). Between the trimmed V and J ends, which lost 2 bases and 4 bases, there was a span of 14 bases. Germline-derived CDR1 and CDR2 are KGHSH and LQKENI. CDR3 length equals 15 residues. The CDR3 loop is CASSPGSGRGTEAFF. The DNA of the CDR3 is TGTGCCAGCTCACCAGGGTCCGGGAGGGGCACTGAAGCTTTCTTT.